This T cell receptor beta chain is from a study of identical twins (dated by TCRdb to about 2016). Study-level background: TCR alpha and beta repertoires from monozygotic twins, unrelated adults of various ages and cord blood were deep-sequenced to test whether fetal clonotypes persist. Replicate twin experiments were performed at different times using different library preparation protocols to rule out contamination. The research as a whole found: Abundant cord blood beta clonotypes carried fewer insertions; young adult naive repertoires showed a weaker similar trend, while memory repertoires showed none. In beta out-of-frame sequences, excess twin sharing was weaker, because having fewer shared sequences lowered the signal-to-noise ratio. Because the same donors could not be followed over many years, conclusions were based on cross-sectional statistical analysis. Zero-insertion analyses could be partly confounded by invariant T cells such as MAIT and iNKT, though diverse VJ usage argued against such confounding for most clonotypes. Out-of-frame TCR alpha sharing in monozygotic twins was systematically underestimated by recombination models, whereas sharing between unrelated individuals was in agreement with the recombination models. Compared with coincidental sharing between unrelated individuals, an excess of low generation-probability sequences was observed among out-of-frame TCR alpha sequences shared between twins.

Every donor was a healthy Caucasian. V loses 4 bases of germline sequence and J loses 4 bases, and the interval between the two ends is 16 bases. As encoded in the germline V gene (reference sequence), CDR1 is LGHDT while CDR2 is YNNKEL. Its CDR3 holds 15 amino acids, cysteine through phenylalanine. The entry retains the CDR3 DNA only, 45 bases that are in frame from base 1. The protocol used for the library was 5' RACE. Sequencing used an Illumina HiSeq 2000. A universal primer binding site was introduced by template switching, and a unique molecular identifier was present in the final cDNA, enabling accurate counting of TCR cDNA molecules. Specific primers in the conserved constant-segment region were used to synthesize first-strand cDNA for TCR alpha and beta chains. Each cDNA library was double barcoded, with a SMART-Mk sample barcode plus Illumina barcodes, to control for contamination. Two successive PCR steps introduced TruSeq adapter sequences along with Illumina sample barcodes. Sequencing of the TCR alpha and beta cDNA libraries was done on the Illumina HiSeq platform using custom primers. Per the source publication's procedure: Raw reads were processed with MiGEC to extract unique molecular identifiers, and MiXCR was used to determine CDR3 positions. For each individual, recombination models were inferred using an EM algorithm with the repgenHMM and IGoR tools. The analysis of shared clonotypes was done with the tcR package in R, with sharing normalized by the product of cloneset sizes. Out-of-frame nonproductive sequences were analyzed to study raw recombination free of thymic and clonal selection effects. TCRdb passed the public sequencing reads through fastp at Q25 and MiXCR, retaining productive beta sequences. Each entry is one CDR3 protein sequence, shown with its most common DNA and genes. TCRdb, not the authors, supplied the V and J calls. The sample data list around 1.7 million distinct CDR3 sequences, and about 31% of these were observed just once. Approximately 0.25% of the sample rests with the top ten.

Notes on this clonotype: Its antigen specificity is not known. Nothing much larger sits one base from this clone, and base qualities are not available.

The source material was cord blood. The chain employs TRBV3-1 and TRBJ2-5, and TRBD2 may be the D gene, going by 7 matching bases. The TCR comes from a newborn girl in good health. CDR3 protein: CASSLAAGAGETQYF. The DNA sequence is as follows: TGTGCCAGCAGCCTCGCGGCGGGGGCCGGAGAGACCCAGTACTTC.